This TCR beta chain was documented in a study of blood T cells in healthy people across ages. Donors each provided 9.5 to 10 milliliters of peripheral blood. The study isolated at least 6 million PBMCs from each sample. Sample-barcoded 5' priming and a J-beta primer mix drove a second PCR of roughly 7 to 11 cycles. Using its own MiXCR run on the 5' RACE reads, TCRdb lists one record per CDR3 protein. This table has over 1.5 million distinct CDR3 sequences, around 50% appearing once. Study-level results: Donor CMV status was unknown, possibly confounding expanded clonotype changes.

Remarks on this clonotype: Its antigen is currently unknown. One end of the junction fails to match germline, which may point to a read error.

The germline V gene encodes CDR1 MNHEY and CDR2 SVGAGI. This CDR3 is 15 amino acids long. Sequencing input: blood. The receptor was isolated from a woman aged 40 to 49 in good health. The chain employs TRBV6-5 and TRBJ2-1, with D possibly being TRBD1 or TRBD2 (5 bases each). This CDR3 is CASSSREYYSNGQFF. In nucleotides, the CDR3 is TGTGCCAGCAGTTCCAGGGAGTATTACAGCAATGGGCAGTTCTTC.